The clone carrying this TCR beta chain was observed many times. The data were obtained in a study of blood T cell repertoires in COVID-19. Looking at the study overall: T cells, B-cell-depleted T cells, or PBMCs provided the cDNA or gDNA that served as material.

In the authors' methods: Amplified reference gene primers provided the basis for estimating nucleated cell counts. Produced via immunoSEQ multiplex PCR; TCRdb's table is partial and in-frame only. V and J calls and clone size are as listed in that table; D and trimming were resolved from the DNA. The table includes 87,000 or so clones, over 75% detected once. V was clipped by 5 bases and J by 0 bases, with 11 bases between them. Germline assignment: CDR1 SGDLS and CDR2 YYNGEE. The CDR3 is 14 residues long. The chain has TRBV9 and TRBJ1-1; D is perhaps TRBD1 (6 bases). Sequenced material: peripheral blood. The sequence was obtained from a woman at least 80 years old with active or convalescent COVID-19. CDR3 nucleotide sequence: TGTGCCAGCAGTGCTACAGGGATGAACACTGAAGCTTTCTTT. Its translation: CASSATGMNTEAFF.